This T cell receptor (beta chain) was sequenced during a study of blood T cells in healthy people across ages. Looking at the study overall: About one barcoded beta molecule per two T cells was the capture yield of template switching.

A J-beta primer mix and a sample-barcoded 5' primer were used in a second PCR of roughly 6 to 12 cycles. TCRdb called the 5' RACE reads again in MiXCR, with one record for every CDR3 protein. The table has roughly 680,000 distinct CDR3 sequences, over 40% seen once. V was trimmed by 5 bases and J by 0 bases, leaving 13 bases between them. The V gene's germline CDR1 is SQVTM and CDR2 ANQGSEA. The CDR3 loop spans 15 amino acids. The rearrangement joins TRBV29-1 to TRBJ2-2; TRBD2 might be the D (7 bases). The TCR was taken from a woman of 80 years or more in good health. The sample consisted of blood. The CDR3 region has the DNA TGCAGCGTTAGGGGGGGGGCCTCGAACACCGGGGAGCTGTTTTTT. It translates to CSVRGGASNTGELFF.